The entry below describes one TCR beta chain. These data are taken from a study of shared clonotypes between healthy human individuals. Study processing details: Filtering differed since immunoSEQ provided only junctions, with no quality scores. This table comes from immunoSEQ multiplex PCR, and its TCRdb copy is limited to in-frame clones, with some not included. V, J and clone size are taken as reported in that table, and D and trimming were inferred from the DNA itself. The sample yields hundreds of thousands of clones, 95% to 98% seen once. The CDR3 consists of 13 residues. CDR1 and CDR2 from the germline V gene are MNHNS and SASEGT. V lost 3 bases to trimming and J lost 2 bases, with 8 bases between them. Selected positively for CCR7 and CD45RO-negative, naive CD8 cells excluded terminally differentiated effector memory CD45RA+ cells. Within Nashville, Tennessee resided all donors, each a Caucasian adult.

The sequenced material came from naive CD8+ T cells sorted from blood. The chain links TRBV6-1 to TRBJ2-7; D is perhaps TRBD2 (5 bases). This TCR was recovered from a man under 40 in good health. Written as DNA, the CDR3 is TGTGCCAGCAGTGAGACTACAACCTACGAGCAGTACTTC. Its protein product is CASSETTTYEQYF.